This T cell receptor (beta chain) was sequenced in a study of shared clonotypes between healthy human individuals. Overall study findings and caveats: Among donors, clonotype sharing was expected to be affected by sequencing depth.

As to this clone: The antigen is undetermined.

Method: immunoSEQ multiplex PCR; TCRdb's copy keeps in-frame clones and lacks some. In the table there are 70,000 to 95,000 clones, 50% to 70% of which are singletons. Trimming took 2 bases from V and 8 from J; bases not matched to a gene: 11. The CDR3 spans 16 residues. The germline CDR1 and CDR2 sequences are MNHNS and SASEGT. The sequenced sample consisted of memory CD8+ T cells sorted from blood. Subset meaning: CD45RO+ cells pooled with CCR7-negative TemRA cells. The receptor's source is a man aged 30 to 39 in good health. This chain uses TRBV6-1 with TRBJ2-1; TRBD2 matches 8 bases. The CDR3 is CASSERAGESADEQFF. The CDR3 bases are TGTGCCAGCAGTGAAAGAGCGGGGGAGAGCGCCGATGAGCAGTTCTTC.